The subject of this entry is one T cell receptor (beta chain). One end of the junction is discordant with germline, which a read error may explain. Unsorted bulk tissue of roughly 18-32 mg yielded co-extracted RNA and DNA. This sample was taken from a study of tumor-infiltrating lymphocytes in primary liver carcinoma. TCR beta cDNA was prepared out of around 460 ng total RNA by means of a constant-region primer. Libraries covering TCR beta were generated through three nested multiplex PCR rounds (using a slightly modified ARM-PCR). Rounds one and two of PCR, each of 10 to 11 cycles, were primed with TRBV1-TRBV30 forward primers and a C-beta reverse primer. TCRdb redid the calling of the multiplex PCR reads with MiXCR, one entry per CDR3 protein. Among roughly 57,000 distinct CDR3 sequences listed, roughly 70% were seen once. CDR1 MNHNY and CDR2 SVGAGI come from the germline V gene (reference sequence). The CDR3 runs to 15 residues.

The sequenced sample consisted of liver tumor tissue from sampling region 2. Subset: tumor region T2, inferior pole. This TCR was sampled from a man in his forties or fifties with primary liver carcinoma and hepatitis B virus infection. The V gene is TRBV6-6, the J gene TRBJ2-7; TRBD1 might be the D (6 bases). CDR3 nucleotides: TGTGTCAGCAGTTACCCGAGTCGCAGGGGTAGCGAGCAGTACTTC. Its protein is CVSSYPSRRGSEQYF.